Listed here is a single T cell receptor (beta chain). This record comes from a study of blood T cells in healthy people across ages. A second roughly 6 to 12 cycle PCR used barcoded and J-beta primers. Each CDR3 protein is one row after TCRdb ran MiXCR on the 5' RACE reads. This sample has around 580,000 distinct CDR3 sequences, with 40% to 55% found just once. V was clipped by 5 bases and J by 5 bases; unmatched bases: 8. The length of the CDR3 is 16 residues. The germline gives CDR1 MDHEN, CDR2 SYDVKM. Sequences were obtained from blood. V is TRBV28 and J is TRBJ2-3; TRBD1 matches at 12 bases. The source is a man at least 80 years old in good health. The CDR3: CASSPQGQGAGDTQYF. The CDR3 DNA reads as TGTGCCAGCAGTCCCCAGGGACAGGGGGCCGGAGATACGCAGTATTTT.